One T cell receptor (beta chain) is described in this entry. V was pared by 4 bases and J by 1 base, with 12 bases of the junction left unmatched. Germline-derived CDR1 and CDR2 are SGHKS and YYEKEE (reference sequence). The CDR3 contains 17 residues. In the original processing: Reference gene primer amplification gave nucleated cell count estimates. The method was immunoSEQ multiplex PCR; TCRdb's version includes in-frame clones alone and lacks a portion of them. V, J and clone size derive from that table, while D and trimming were established from the DNA sequence. The data show over 150,000 clones, with around nine tenths seen just once and about 1.1% held by the top ten. This sample was included in a study of blood T cell repertoires in COVID-19. As for the study in general: The samples span acute and convalescent COVID-19 from the United States, Italy and Spain. T cells, B-cell-depleted T cells, or PBMCs supplied cDNA or gDNA.

The receptor was derived from a man aged 30-40 years with acute or convalescent COVID-19. The V and J genes are TRBV5-5 and TRBJ2-7, with 9 nucleotides matching TRBD1. The sequenced sample was peripheral blood. The CDR3 DNA is TGTGCCAGCAGCCTCAGCTCCGGGACAGGGACGTCCTACGAGCAGTACTTC. It encodes CASSLSSGTGTSYEQYF.